Listed here are 8 T cell receptor beta chains from one sample, sequenced in a study of immune evolution from preneoplasia to lung adenocarcinoma. Here immunoSEQ multiplex PCR was the method, and the copy in TCRdb shows in-frame clones only, minus some. In the table there are about 26,000 clones, 74% of which are singletons. The sequenced material came from FFPE invasive lung adenocarcinoma tissue. These receptors were collected from a person in their sixties with invasive lung adenocarcinoma. Some clones in this sample may be carry-over from other donors' samples.

The table lists this clone with a few counts. The V call is TRBV6-5, the J call TRBJ1-4, with 7 nucleotides matching TRBD1. CDR3 length equals 16 residues. V lost 3 bases, J lost 5 bases, and 9 bases stayed unmatched. Per the germline V gene, CDR1 is MNHEY and CDR2 is SVGAGI. In DNA form, the CDR3 reads TGTGCCAGCAGTTATGGAGGGGGCTTGAGGAATGAAAAACTGTTTTTT. Translation gives CASSYGGGLRNEKLFF.

The chain carries TRBV21-1 and TRBJ2-7; TRBD1 is the table's D call, not checked against the DNA. TRBV21-1 is a pseudogene locus. The CDR3 length is 15 residues. CDR3 in DNA: TGTGCCAGCAGCAAAGGCAAGGCAGGGCCCTACGAGCAGTACTTC. It specifies CASSKGKAGPYEQYF.

This chain joins TRBV18 and TRBJ1-1; no firm D call. Trimming left V 2 bases short and J 4 bases short, with 17 bases between. The V gene's germline CDR1 is KGHSH and CDR2 LQKENI. The CDR3 sequence is 16 residues long. The CDR3 nucleotides are TGTGCCAGCTCACCAAACGGAGAAGTACCGGGCACTGAAGCTTTCTTT. Amino acids: CASSPNGEVPGTEAFF.

This clone was observed a few times. The J gene is TRBJ2-3, the V gene TRBV30, with a tentative D call TRBD2 (5 bases). The CDR3 contains 13 residues. The ends were cut back, 0 bases at V and 5 bases at J, with 9 bases in the middle. Germline CDR1 is GTSNPN and CDR2 is SVGIG (reference sequence). This chain's CDR3 is CAWSVSVEDTQYF. The CDR3 DNA reads as TGTGCCTGGAGTGTTAGCGTAGAAGATACGCAGTATTTT.

This CDR3 reads CASSRTGSTDTQYF. CDR3 bases: TGTGCCAGCAGCAGGACAGGGAGCACAGATACGCAGTATTTT. This sequence joins TRBV6-4 and TRBJ2-3, with 8 bases that match TRBD1. Germline V lookup: CDR1 MRHNA, CDR2 SNTAGT. V shed 6 bases, J shed 0 bases, and the junction held 2 bases outside the gene matches. The CDR3 covers 14 residues.

The chain couples TRBV28 to TRBJ2-7, with D hard to call. The CDR3 extends over 11 amino acids. Trimming stripped 3 bases from V and 6 bases from J, with 6 bases between. Germline V gene data show CDR1 as MDHEN and CDR2 as SYDVKM. CDR3 protein: CASSFWAEQYF. The CDR3 bases are TGTGCCAGCAGTTTCTGGGCCGAGCAGTACTTC.

This rearrangement joins TRBV5-7 to TRBJ2-7; 8 bases map to TRBD1. TRBV5-7 is an ORF, and what it does is uncertain. Losses at the gene ends were 4 bases for V and 0 bases for J; bases not matched to a gene: 12. The CDR3 runs to 17 residues. The CDR3, as DNA: TGTGCCAGCAGCAAAACCCCGGGACAGGAATCCTCCTACGAGCAGTACTTC. Residues: CASSKTPGQESSYEQYF.

V gene TRBV5-1 combines with J gene TRBJ1-1, with D hard to call. Germline loops: CDR1 SGHRS, CDR2 YFSETQ. The germline V and J ends were trimmed by 0 bases and 1 base, with 10 bases remaining between them. This CDR3 has 15 residues. CDR3 in DNA: TGCGCCAGCAGCTTGGCCCCGGGCCCGAACACTGAAGCTTTCTTT. Translation: CASSLAPGPNTEAFF.